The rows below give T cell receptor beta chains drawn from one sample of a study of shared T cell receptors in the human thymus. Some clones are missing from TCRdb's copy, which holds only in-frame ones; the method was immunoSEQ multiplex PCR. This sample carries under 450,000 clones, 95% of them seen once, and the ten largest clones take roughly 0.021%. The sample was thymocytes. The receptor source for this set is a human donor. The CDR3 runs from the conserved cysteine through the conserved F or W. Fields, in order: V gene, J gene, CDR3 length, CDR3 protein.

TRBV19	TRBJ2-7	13	CASGTGSSYEQYF
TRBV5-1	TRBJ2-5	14	CASSPELAKETQYF
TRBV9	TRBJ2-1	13	CASSERDVNEQFF
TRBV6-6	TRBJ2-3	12	CASRLIADTQYF
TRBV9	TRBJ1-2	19	CASSVDTGGLYLPNYGYTF
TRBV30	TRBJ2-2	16	CAFTGQGEYYTGELFF
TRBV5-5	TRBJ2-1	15	CASSLGSSTYNEQFF
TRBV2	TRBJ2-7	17	CASSDSGLAGESYEQYF
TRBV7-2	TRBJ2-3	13	CASSFNPPDTQYF
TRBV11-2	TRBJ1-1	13	CASSAPGNTEAFF
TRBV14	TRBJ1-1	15	CASSQLRQLNTEAFF
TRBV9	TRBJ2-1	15	CASSLGLVSYNEQFF
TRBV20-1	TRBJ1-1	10	CSAREDEAFF
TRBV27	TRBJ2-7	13	CASSRDRRHEQYF
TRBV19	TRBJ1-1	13	CASSRGLRTEAFF
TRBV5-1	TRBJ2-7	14	CASSLERGNYEQYF
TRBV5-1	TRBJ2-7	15	CASSLSSGTKYEQYF
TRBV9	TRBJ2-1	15	CASSVVSGMGNEQFF
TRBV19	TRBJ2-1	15	CASSIGSGSYNEQFF
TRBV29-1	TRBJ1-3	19	CSVEVTGQGPPHSGNTIYF
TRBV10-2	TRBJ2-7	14	CASRIQGASYEQYF
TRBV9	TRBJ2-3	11	CASSATDTQYF
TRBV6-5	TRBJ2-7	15	CASSYHRDRAYEQYF
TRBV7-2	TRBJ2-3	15	CASGLRTDFTDTQYF
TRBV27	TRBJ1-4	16	CASSHKRVPRPEKLFF
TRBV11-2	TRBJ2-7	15	CASSPGTRYAYAQYF
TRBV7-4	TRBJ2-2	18	CASSLFGWRQGDTGELFF
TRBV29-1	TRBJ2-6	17	CSVVMGRRGAGANVLTF
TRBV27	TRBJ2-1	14	CASSFWGLGNEQFF
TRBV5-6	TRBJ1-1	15	CASSLDNRGNTEAFF
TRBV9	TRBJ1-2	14	CASSVSGGIYGYTF
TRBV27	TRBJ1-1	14	CASSLWGSSTEAFF
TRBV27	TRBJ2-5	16	CASRARDSKNQETQYF
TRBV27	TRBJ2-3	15	CASSLSRDSRDTQYF
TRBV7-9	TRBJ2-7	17	CASSFSTPGAIAYEQYF
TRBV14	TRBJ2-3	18	CASSQDIPDYTSTDTQYF